These T cell receptor beta chains were read from a single sample in a study of T cell responses to AZD1222 COVID-19 vaccine. Profiled with immunoSEQ multiplex PCR; TCRdb holds only in-frame clones, not every one. Of roughly 120,000 clones in the sample, roughly 90% were seen once. The sequencing here drew on peripheral blood, taken on day 0 of AZD1222 vaccination. The receptor set was obtained from an adult in good health. The CDR3 runs from the conserved cysteine through the conserved F or W. A D gene is named only where the DNA matches it firmly. Where a row states a size, it is once, few, many or the class of an expanded clone; other rows omit it.

J,size,V,D,CDR3,DNA
TRBJ2-5,-,TRBV11-1,-,CASNKQIEETQYF,TGTGCCAGCAACAAACAGATTGAAGAGACCCAGTACTTC
TRBJ2-7,once,TRBV18,-,CASSAGRGTYEQYF,TGTGCCAGCTCGGCCGGCCGGGGGACCTACGAGCAGTACTTC
TRBJ2-5,-,TRBV6-1,-,CASSDRGWETQYF,TGTGCCAGCAGTGACCGGGGGTGGGAGACCCAGTACTTC
TRBJ2-1,-,TRBV6-5,-,CASRLRDLFYNEQFF,TGTGCCAGCCGCCTCCGGGACTTATTCTACAATGAGCAGTTCTTC
TRBJ1-1,-,TRBV30,-,CAWSVWTASTNTEAFF,TGTGCCTGGAGTGTGTGGACAGCGTCTACGAACACTGAAGCTTTCTTT
TRBJ1-4,-,TRBV30,-,CAWSVVGGNEKLFF,TGTGCCTGGAGTGTTGTAGGGGGTAATGAAAAACTGTTTTTT
TRBJ2-2,-,TRBV3-1/TRBV3-2,-,CASSRQGGGELFF,TGTGCCAGCAGCAGACAGGGAGGCGGGGAGCTGTTTTTT
TRBJ2-6,-,TRBV19,-,CASSIGQAEGANVLTF,TGTGCCAGTAGTATCGGGCAGGCGGAAGGGGCCAACGTCCTGACTTTC
TRBJ2-7,-,TRBV5-1,TRBD1,CASSLEGRGIYEQYF,TGCGCCAGCAGCTTGGAAGGCAGGGGGATCTACGAGCAGTACTTC
TRBJ2-7,-,TRBV23-1,-,CASSREGIYEQYF,TGCGCCAGCAGTCGTGAAGGAATTTACGAGCAGTACTTC
TRBJ2-2,-,TRBV28,TRBD2,CATRGGRTGELFF,TGTGCCACCCGGGGGGGGCGGACCGGGGAGCTGTTTTTT
TRBJ1-1,-,TRBV5-6,-,CASHLNTEAFF,TGTGCCAGCCACTTGAACACTGAAGCTTTCTTT
TRBJ2-2,-,TRBV19,-,CASSGSAGVTGELFF,TGTGCCAGTAGTGGGTCGGCAGGAGTCACCGGGGAGCTGTTTTTT
TRBJ1-4,-,TRBV7-3,-,CASSLTVDGSPDEKLFF,TGTGCCAGCAGCTTGACAGTCGACGGGTCGCCGGATGAAAAACTGTTTTTT
TRBJ2-1,once,TRBV9,-,CASSVESGVYSYNEQFF,TGTGCCAGCAGCGTAGAGTCGGGAGTCTACTCCTACAATGAGCAGTTCTTC
TRBJ1-4,-,TRBV7-9,TRBD1,CASTRGQSEKLFF,TGTGCCAGCACCCGGGGACAGAGCGAAAAACTGTTTTTT
TRBJ1-5,-,TRBV19,-,CASSIRDGGNQPQHF,TGTGCCAGTAGTATTAGGGACGGGGGAAATCAGCCCCAGCATTTT
TRBJ2-1,-,TRBV18,-,CASSPGGWSEQFF,TGTGCCAGCTCACCAGGAGGATGGAGTGAGCAGTTCTTC
TRBJ1-4,-,TRBV3-1/TRBV3-2,-,CASTNRAPSNEKLFF,TGTGCCAGCACCAACAGGGCGCCTTCTAATGAAAAACTGTTTTTT
TRBJ2-7,-,TRBV10-3,TRBD1,CAISGQGDEQYF,TGTGCCATCAGCGGACAGGGGGACGAGCAGTACTTC
TRBJ1-1,-,TRBV6-5,-,CASSLGGGEAFF,TGTGCCAGCAGCTTAGGAGGGGGTGAAGCTTTCTTT
TRBJ1-2,-,TRBV30,-,CAWSAGVGYTF,TGTGCCTGGAGTGCCGGCGTGGGCTACACCTTC
TRBJ1-6,-,TRBV30,-,CAWSVSRSTYNSPLHF,TGTGCCTGGAGTGTTTCGCGCAGCACCTATAATTCACCCCTCCACTTT
TRBJ1-1,once,TRBV7-2,-,CASSLYSDTEAFF,TGTGCCAGCAGCTTATATTCCGACACTGAAGCTTTCTTT
TRBJ1-5,few,TRBV3-1/TRBV3-2,-,CASSQDLSAGQPQHF,TGTGCCAGCAGCCAAGATTTGTCGGCGGGACAGCCCCAGCATTTT
TRBJ1-3,-,TRBV6-5,-,CASSYSRQEGNTIYF,TGTGCCAGCAGTTACTCCCGGCAGGAAGGAAACACCATATATTTT
TRBJ1-2,-,TRBV4-1,-,CASSGRGTRIYGYTF,TGCGCCAGCTCCGGCAGGGGAACTAGGATCTATGGCTACACCTTC
TRBJ1-2,-,TRBV19,-,CASSRYRDGAYGYTF,TGTGCCAGTAGTCGATACAGGGACGGGGCCTATGGCTACACCTTC
TRBJ1-2,-,TRBV7-2,-,CASSLAWAVGGYTF,TGTGCCAGCAGCTTAGCGTGGGCGGTGGGGGGCTACACCTTC
TRBJ1-6,-,TRBV6-1,-,CASSEARTPGSPLHF,TGTGCCAGCAGTGAAGCCAGGACTCCAGGGTCACCCCTCCACTTT
TRBJ2-1,-,TRBV5-1,TRBD2,CASIAGDLGEQFF,TGCGCCAGCATAGCGGGAGATCTAGGTGAGCAGTTCTTC
TRBJ2-1,-,TRBV30,-,CAWGRVNEQFF,TGTGCCTGGGGCAGGGTTAATGAGCAGTTCTTC
TRBJ2-7,-,TRBV28,-,CASTGLGPHEQYF,TGTGCCAGCACTGGACTCGGGCCTCACGAGCAGTACTTC
TRBJ1-5,-,TRBV11-2,-,CASSLSGVGNQPQHF,TGTGCCAGCAGCTTATCAGGGGTTGGGAATCAGCCCCAGCATTTT
TRBJ1-5,-,TRBV3-1/TRBV3-2,TRBD1,CASSQGGQANQPQHF,TGTGCCAGCAGCCAAGGGGGACAGGCAAATCAGCCCCAGCATTTT
TRBJ2-7,-,TRBV9,-,CASSVGFGQTYEQYF,TGTGCCAGCAGCGTAGGTTTTGGACAGACCTACGAGCAGTACTTC
TRBJ2-7,-,TRBV3-1/TRBV3-2,-,CASSTRTQSSYEQYF,TGTGCCAGCTCCACCCGGACCCAAAGCTCCTACGAGCAGTACTTC
TRBJ1-5,-,TRBV28,TRBD1,CASPWGQGARYSNQPQHF,TGTGCCAGCCCCTGGGGGCAGGGGGCACGCTATAGCAATCAGCCCCAGCATTTT
TRBJ1-2,-,TRBV7-3,-,CASSLEGAGVYGYTF,TGTGCCAGCAGCTTAGAAGGGGCGGGGGTATATGGCTACACCTTC
TRBJ1-3,once,TRBV7-3,-,CASSPGPSGNTIYF,TGTGCCAGCAGCCCGGGACCCTCTGGAAACACCATATATTTT
TRBJ1-2,-,TRBV30,-,CAWSRVGGVRANYGYTF,TGTGCCTGGAGCCGGGTAGGCGGGGTTCGAGCTAACTATGGCTACACCTTC
TRBJ2-3,-,TRBV29-1,TRBD1,CSATRDRADTQYF,TGCAGCGCCACCCGGGACAGAGCAGATACGCAGTATTTT
TRBJ1-2,-,TRBV7-2,TRBD1,CASSLAQGGGYTF,TGTGCCAGCAGCTTAGCGCAGGGGGGAGGCTACACCTTC